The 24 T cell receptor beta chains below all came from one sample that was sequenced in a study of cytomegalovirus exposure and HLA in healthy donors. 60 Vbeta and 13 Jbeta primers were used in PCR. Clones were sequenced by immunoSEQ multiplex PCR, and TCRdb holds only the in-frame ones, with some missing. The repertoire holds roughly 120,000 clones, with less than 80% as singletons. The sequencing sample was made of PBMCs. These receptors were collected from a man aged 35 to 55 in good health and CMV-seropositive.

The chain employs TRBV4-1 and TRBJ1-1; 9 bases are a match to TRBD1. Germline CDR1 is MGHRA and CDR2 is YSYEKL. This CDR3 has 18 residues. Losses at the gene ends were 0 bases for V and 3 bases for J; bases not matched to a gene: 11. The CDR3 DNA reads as TGCGCCAGCAGCCAAGACATCCCGGGACAGGGTCGGGACACTGAAGCTTTCTTT. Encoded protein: CASSQDIPGQGRDTEAFF.

CDR3 nucleotide sequence: TGTGCCAGCTCACCTTCGGACAGATCTTCCGATTCTAACTATGGCTACACCTTC. Protein: CASSPSDRSSDSNYGYTF. The rearrangement joins TRBV18 to TRBJ1-2; D is perhaps TRBD1 (6 bases). V was trimmed by 3 bases and J by 0 bases, leaving 20 bases between them. The CDR3 is 18 residues long. In germline, CDR1 is KGHSH, CDR2 LQKENI.

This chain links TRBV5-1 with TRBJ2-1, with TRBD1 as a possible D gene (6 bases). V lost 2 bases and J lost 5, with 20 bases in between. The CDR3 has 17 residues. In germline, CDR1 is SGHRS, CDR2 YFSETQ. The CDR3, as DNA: TGCGCCAGCAGCTTTGGCCTGGGCCAGGGGCCTAACAATGAGCAGTTCTTC. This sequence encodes CASSFGLGQGPNNEQFF.

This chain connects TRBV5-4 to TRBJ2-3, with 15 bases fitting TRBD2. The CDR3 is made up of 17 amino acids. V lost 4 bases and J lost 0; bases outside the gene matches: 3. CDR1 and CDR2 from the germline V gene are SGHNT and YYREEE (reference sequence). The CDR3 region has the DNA TGTGCCAGCAGCCTGGGACTAGCGGGGGGTAGCACAGATACGCAGTATTTT. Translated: CASSLGLAGGSTDTQYF.

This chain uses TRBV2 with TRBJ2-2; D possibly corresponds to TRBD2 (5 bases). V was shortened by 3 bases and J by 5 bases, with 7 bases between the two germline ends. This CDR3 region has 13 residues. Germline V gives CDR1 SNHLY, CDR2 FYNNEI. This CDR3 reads CASSEGRTGELFF. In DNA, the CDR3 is TGTGCCAGCAGTGAGGGGAGAACCGGGGAGCTGTTTTTT.

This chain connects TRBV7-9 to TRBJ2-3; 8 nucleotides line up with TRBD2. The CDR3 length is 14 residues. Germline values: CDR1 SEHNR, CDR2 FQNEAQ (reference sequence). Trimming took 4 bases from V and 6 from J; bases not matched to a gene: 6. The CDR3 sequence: CASSSGLASDTQYF. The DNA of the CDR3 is TGTGCCAGCAGCTCCGGACTAGCTTCCGATACGCAGTATTTT.

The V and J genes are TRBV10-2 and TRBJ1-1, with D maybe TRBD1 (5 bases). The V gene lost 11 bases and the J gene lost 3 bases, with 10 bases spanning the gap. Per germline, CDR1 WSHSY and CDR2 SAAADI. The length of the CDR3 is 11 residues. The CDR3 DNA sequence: TGCGCCGCAGGGTGGGACACTGAAGCTTTCTTT. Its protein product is CAAGWDTEAFF.

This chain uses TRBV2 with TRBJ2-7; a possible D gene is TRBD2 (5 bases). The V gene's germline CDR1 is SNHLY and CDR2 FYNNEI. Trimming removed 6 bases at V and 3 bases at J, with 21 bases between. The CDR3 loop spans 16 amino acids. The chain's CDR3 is CASSPPPPKRDYEQYF. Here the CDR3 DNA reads TGTGCCAGCAGCCCCCCCCCACCTAAACGGGACTACGAGCAGTACTTC.

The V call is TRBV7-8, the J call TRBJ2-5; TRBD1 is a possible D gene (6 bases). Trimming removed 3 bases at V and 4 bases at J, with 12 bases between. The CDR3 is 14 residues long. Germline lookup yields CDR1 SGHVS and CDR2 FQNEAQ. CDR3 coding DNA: TGTGCCAGCAGCTTCATACAGGGCCCAGAGACCCAGTACTTC. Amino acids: CASSFIQGPETQYF.

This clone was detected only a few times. This CDR3 is CAIRTSYNEQFF. CDR3 DNA sequence: TGTGCCATCAGGACTAGCTACAATGAGCAGTTCTTC. This chain uses TRBV10-3 with TRBJ2-1; tentatively, D is TRBD2 (6 bases). This CDR3 comprises 12 residues. Trimming left V 6 bases short and J 3 bases short, with 6 bases between. The germline V gene has CDR1 ENHRY and CDR2 SYGVKD.

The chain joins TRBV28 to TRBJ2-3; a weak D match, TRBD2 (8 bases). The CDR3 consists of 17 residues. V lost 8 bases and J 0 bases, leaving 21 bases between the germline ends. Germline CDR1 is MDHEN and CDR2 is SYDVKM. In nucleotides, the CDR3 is TGTGCCAGCCGGGAGGGCTCAGGGGGGACTAGCACAGATACGCAGTATTTT. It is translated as CASREGSGGTSTDTQYF.

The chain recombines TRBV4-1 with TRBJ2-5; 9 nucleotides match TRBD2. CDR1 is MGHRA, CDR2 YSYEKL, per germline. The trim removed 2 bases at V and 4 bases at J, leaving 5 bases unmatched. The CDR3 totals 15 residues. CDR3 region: CASSQTSGLGETQYF. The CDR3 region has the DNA TGCGCCAGCAGCCAAACTAGCGGGTTGGGAGAGACCCAGTACTTC.

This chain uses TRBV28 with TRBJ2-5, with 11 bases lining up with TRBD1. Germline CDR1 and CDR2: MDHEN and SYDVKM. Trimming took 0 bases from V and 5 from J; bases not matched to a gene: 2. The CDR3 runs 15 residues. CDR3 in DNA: TGTGCCAGCAGTTTATGGGGACAGGGGGACGAGACCCAGTACTTC. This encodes CASSLWGQGDETQYF.

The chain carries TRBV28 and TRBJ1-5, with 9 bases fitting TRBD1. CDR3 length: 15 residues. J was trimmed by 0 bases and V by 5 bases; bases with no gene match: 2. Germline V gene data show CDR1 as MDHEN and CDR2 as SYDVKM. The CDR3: CASSRTGVSNQPQHF. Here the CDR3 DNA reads TGTGCCAGCAGTCGGACAGGGGTTAGCAATCAGCCCCAGCATTTT.

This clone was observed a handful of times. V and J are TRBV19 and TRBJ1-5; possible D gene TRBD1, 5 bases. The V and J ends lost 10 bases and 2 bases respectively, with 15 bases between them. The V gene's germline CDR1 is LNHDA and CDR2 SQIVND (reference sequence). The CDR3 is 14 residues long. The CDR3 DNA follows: TGTGCCACCGGGTGGGGCCTTGGCAATCAGCCCCAGCATTTT. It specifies CATGWGLGNQPQHF.

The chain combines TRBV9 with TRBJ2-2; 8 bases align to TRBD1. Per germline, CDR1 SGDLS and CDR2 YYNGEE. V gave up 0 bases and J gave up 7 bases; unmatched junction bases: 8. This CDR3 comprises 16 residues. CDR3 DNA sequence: TGTGCCAGCAGCGTAGGAACAGGGGGGTTGTTCGGGGAGCTGTTTTTT. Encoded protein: CASSVGTGGLFGELFF.

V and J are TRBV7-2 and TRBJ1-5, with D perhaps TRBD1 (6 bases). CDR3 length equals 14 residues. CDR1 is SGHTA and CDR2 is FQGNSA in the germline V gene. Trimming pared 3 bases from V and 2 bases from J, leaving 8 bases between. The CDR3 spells CASSLDSGNQPQHF. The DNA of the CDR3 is TGTGCCAGCAGCTTGGACAGCGGCAATCAGCCCCAGCATTTT.

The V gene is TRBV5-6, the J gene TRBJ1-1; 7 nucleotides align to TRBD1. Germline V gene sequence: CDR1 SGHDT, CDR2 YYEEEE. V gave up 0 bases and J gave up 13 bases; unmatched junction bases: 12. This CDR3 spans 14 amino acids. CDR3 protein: CASSLEQGKSGGFF. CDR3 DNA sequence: TGTGCCAGCAGCTTGGAACAGGGGAAGTCAGGTGGTTTCTTT.

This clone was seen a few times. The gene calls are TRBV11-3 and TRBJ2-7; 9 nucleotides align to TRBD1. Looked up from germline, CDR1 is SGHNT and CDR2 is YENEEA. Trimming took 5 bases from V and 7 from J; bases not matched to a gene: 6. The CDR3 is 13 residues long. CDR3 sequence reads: CASSVVTGGEQYF. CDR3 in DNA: TGTGCCAGCAGCGTGGTGACAGGGGGTGAGCAGTACTTC.

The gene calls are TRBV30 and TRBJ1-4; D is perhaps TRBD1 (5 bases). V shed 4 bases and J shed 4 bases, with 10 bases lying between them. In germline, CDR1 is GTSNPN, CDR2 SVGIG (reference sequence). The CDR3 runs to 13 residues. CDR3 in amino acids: CAWNGGVNEKLFF. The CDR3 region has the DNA TGTGCCTGGAATGGGGGGGTTAATGAAAAACTGTTTTTT.

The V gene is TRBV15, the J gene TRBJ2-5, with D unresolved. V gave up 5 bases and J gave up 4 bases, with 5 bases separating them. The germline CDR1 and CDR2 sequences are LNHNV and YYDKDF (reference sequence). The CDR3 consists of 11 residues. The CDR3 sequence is CATSLGETQYF. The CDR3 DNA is TGTGCCACCAGCCTAGGAGAGACCCAGTACTTC.

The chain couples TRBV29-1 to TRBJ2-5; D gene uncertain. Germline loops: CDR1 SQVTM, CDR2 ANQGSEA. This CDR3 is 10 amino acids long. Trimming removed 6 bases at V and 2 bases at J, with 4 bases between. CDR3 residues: CSVLQETQYF. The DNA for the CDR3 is TGCAGCGTGCTACAAGAGACCCAGTACTTC.

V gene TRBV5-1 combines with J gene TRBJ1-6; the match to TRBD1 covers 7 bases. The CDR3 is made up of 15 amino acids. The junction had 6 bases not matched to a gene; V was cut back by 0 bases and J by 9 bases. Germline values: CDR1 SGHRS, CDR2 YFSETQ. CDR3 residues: CASSLVVGGRSPLHF. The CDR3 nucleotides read TGCGCCAGCAGCTTGGTCGTAGGGGGCCGTTCACCCCTCCACTTT.

DNA for the CDR3: TGCGCCAGCAGCTTGTCGGGAGCAACTAATGAAAAACTGTTTTTT. This translates into CASSLSGATNEKLFF. J is TRBJ1-4 and V is TRBV5-1; the D is unclear. Trimming pared 1 base from V and 0 bases from J, leaving 7 bases between. This CDR3 has 15 amino acids. CDR1 SGHRS and CDR2 YFSETQ come from the germline V gene.